The present T cell receptor (beta chain) was sequenced within a study of Tregs in tolerant kidney transplant recipients. Looked up from germline, CDR1 is MDHEN and CDR2 is SYDVKM. The V and J ends lost 4 bases and 2 bases respectively, with 12 bases between them. The CDR3 sequence is 15 residues long. Here immunoSEQ multiplex PCR was the method, and the copy in TCRdb shows in-frame clones only, minus some. Of 50,000 to 75,000 clones listed, 70% to 90% are singletons. Unstimulated regulatory T cells (CD4+CD25+CD127-), CD4+CD25- non-regulatory cells, CD4 and CD8 cells were FACS-sorted from thawed PBMCs.

The sequence was collected from a human donor who received a combined kidney and bone marrow transplant. The V gene is TRBV28, the J gene TRBJ1-5; D might be TRBD1 (6 bases). The specimen was Tregs from blood, collected before the transplant. In nucleotides, the CDR3 is TGTGCCAGCAGTTCGGGGGGGCTGGGCAATCAGCCCCAGCATTTT. Translation: CASSSGGLGNQPQHF.